This T cell receptor beta chain was documented in a study of CD8+CD57+ T cells in acquired aplastic anemia. Study overall: Mean read depth for CD4+ cells from healthy donors was around 9.9 million.

Profiling that covered TCR beta VDJ and CDR3 relied on genomic DNA as its template. TCRdb passed the reads through MiXCR, listing each CDR3 protein once. The table shows 150,000 to 200,000 distinct CDR3 sequences, with about half occurring only once. V gave up 6 bases and J gave up 7 bases; unmatched junction bases: 11. The length of the CDR3 is 15 residues. Germline CDR1 reads MNHNS; CDR2 reads SASEGT. The sequence came from a human donor in good health. The sequenced material came from sorted CD4+, CD8+, or CD8+CD57+ T cells (not recorded which) from PBMCs. This chain connects TRBV6-1 to TRBJ2-1; 8 nucleotides align to TRBD1. The CDR3 loop reads CASSAAPTGENEQFF. CDR3 nucleotides: TGTGCCAGCAGCGCCGCTCCGACAGGGGAGAATGAGCAGTTCTTC.